A selection of T cell receptor beta chains follows, all from one sample in a study of CD8+CD57+ T cells in acquired aplastic anemia. MiXCR, applied by TCRdb to the reads, yields one record per CDR3 protein. The top ten clones hold over 25% of a sample with 190,000 or so distinct CDR3 sequences, roughly 57% of them seen once. Material for sequencing was sorted CD4+, CD8+, or CD8+CD57+ T cells (not recorded which) from PBMCs. Source of these receptors: a human donor in good health. Both conserved end residues are trimmed from each CDR3.

J	V	CDR3
TRBJ2-3	TRBV7-3	ASSLGPGLAGADTQY
TRBJ1-6	TRBV7-9	ASSLWASGGDNNSPLH
TRBJ2-1	TRBV24-1	ATSDQTSEQF
TRBJ2-6	TRBV11-3	ASSPRGADNVLT
TRBJ2-3	TRBV25-1	ASSEWASGGEDTQY
TRBJ1-1	TRBV12-3/TRBV12-4	ASRITGGAGEAF
TRBJ1-2	TRBV14	ASSEARGLGYT
TRBJ1-6	TRBV6-2/TRBV6-3	ASSLGTGVDSPLH
TRBJ1-5	TRBV27	ASSLVWGQPQH
TRBJ2-6	TRBV20-1	SASGGTNVLT
TRBJ2-5	TRBV12-3/TRBV12-4	ASSDRGTGGRGLETQY
TRBJ1-6	TRBV7-2	ASSLYNSPLH
TRBJ2-5	TRBV19	ASSIVHPFQETQY
TRBJ2-5	TRBV7-9	ASSGMGGETQY
TRBJ1-1	TRBV7-4	ASSLGSARGGDTEAF
TRBJ1-6	TRBV7-4	ASSSELQGDGSPLH
TRBJ2-7	TRBV19	ASAGQGRGEQY
TRBJ2-3	TRBV7-3	ASSAVVPDTQY
TRBJ2-1	TRBV6-5	ASSLTSGGSYNEQF
TRBJ2-5	TRBV24-1	ATSDRDQETQY
TRBJ1-1	TRBV19	ASKPSGGPMNTEAF
TRBJ2-5	TRBV7-2	ASSSSGQTGETQY
TRBJ1-6	TRBV25-1	ASTRPGDRGRSVYNSPLH
TRBJ2-7	TRBV7-9	ASSFDRGGEQY
TRBJ2-5	TRBV6-5	ASSPTQGFQETQY
TRBJ2-7	TRBV2	ASSYPTSGPSYEQY
TRBJ1-4	TRBV15	ATSRDGQGGYEKLF
TRBJ2-5	TRBV7-8	ASSGGTDQETQY
TRBJ2-7	TRBV12-3/TRBV12-4	ASSTSGYEQY
TRBJ1-2	TRBV2	ASRGNGPYGYT
TRBJ1-1	TRBV6-5	ASHRTNTEAF
TRBJ1-1	TRBV5-6	ASSLGQGINTEAF
TRBJ2-3	TRBV6-4	ASSPGPVAGGPRDTQY
TRBJ2-2	TRBV19	ASKDGPTGELF
TRBJ2-5	TRBV15	ATSRGNNQETQY
TRBJ2-5	TRBV4-1	GTSAGGDRETQY
TRBJ1-2	TRBV29-1	SAIHREVLYGYT
TRBJ1-2	TRBV10-3	AISESTLGVDYGYT
TRBJ1-2	TRBV5-4	ASSHRDRGGYT
TRBJ1-1	TRBV20-1	SARDVETVAGDTEAF
TRBJ2-5	TRBV5-5	ASSSTTGGGQETQY
TRBJ2-5	TRBV10-2	ASTSQEDAETQY
TRBJ1-2	TRBV20-1	SARVGERYT
TRBJ1-6	TRBV9	ASSLGTTSPLH
TRBJ1-1	TRBV5-5	ASSLPRGIAEAF
TRBJ2-7	TRBV7-9	ASSLGQGVTYEQY
TRBJ2-7	TRBV2	ASTTGQISYEQY
TRBJ2-2	TRBV29-1	SVESDQGPLAGELF